This entry lists 21 T cell receptor beta chains sequenced from one sample in a study of T cells after yellow fever vaccination. TCRdb redid the calling of the 5' RACE reads with MiXCR, one entry per CDR3 protein. This sample has about 85,000 distinct CDR3 sequences, with roughly 14% found just once. Sequencing was performed on CD8+ T cells not binding an NS4B(214-222) dextramer, sorted from PBMCs, taken more than 20 days after the first yellow fever vaccination. Receptors were obtained from a man aged 18 to 29 who received the YFV17D yellow fever vaccine.

This clonotype was seen just once. A junction end diverges from the germline sequence, so it may reflect a read error. The rearrangement uses TRBV7-2 and TRBJ2-2; TRBD2 agrees at 9 bases. Germline assignment: CDR1 SGHTA and CDR2 FQGNSA. CDR3 length: 17 amino acids. Here the CDR3 reads CASSLRASGANTGEPFF. The CDR3 bases are TGTGCCAGCAGCTTAAGGGCTAGCGGGGCGAACACCGGGGAGCCGTTTTTT.

This clonotype was counted a single time. V and J are TRBV7-2 and TRBJ2-2; D is perhaps TRBD2 (6 bases). The germline V gene has CDR1 SGHTA and CDR2 FQGNSA. Deletions cut 5 bases from V and 5 bases from J, with 18 bases between. CDR3 length: 16 amino acids. The CDR3 here is CASSHRRREGTGELFF. DNA for the CDR3: TGTGCCAGCAGCCACCGGAGGAGGGAAGGGACCGGGGAGCTGTTTTTT. Based on the CDR3 plus reference TRBV7-2 and TRBJ2-2, the full variable domain is GAGVSQSPSNKVTEKGKDVELRCDPISGHTALYWYRQSLGQGLEFLIYFQGNSAPDKSGLPSDRFSAERTGGSVSTLTIQRTQQEDSAVYLCASSHRRREGTGELFFGEGSRLTVL.

The rearrangement joins TRBV19 to TRBJ1-2; D is possibly TRBD1 (5 bases). In germline, CDR1 is LNHDA, CDR2 SQIVND (reference sequence). The V and J ends lost 6 bases and 0 bases respectively, with 11 bases between them. The CDR3 runs 14 residues. CDR3 DNA sequence: TGTGCCAGTAGCCCGACAGCTTCTAACTATGGCTACACCTTC. It codes for CASSPTASNYGYTF.

Here the CDR3 DNA reads TGTGCCAGCAGTTTCGGCAGGGACACTGAAGCTTTCTTT. Encoded protein: CASSFGRDTEAFF. This sequence joins TRBV27 and TRBJ1-1; maybe TRBD1 (5 bases). V was trimmed by 3 bases and J by 3 bases, leaving 8 bases between them. Germline CDR1 is MNHEY and CDR2 is SMNVEV (reference sequence). The CDR3 consists of 13 residues.

The genes are TRBV29-1 and TRBJ1-6; perhaps TRBD1 as D (5 bases). Per germline, CDR1 SQVTM and CDR2 ANQGSEA. The germline V and J ends were trimmed by 4 bases and 7 bases, with 11 bases remaining between them. This CDR3 region has 13 residues. In DNA, the CDR3 is TGCAGCGTTGGTGACAGAGAAAATTCACCCCTCCACTTT. This sequence encodes CSVGDRENSPLHF.

The chain links TRBV5-1 to TRBJ1-1; D call uncertain. The length of the CDR3 is 14 residues. V lost 1 base, J lost 1 base, and 8 bases lay in between. Germline CDR1 is SGHRS and CDR2 is YFSETQ. CDR3 amino acids: CASSLRSPNTEAFF. The CDR3 DNA is TGCGCCAGCAGCTTGCGGTCTCCGAACACTGAAGCTTTCTTT.

The rearrangement links TRBV4-1 to TRBJ1-1; TRBD1 agrees at 9 bases. This CDR3 has 17 amino acids. The germline gives CDR1 MGHRA, CDR2 YSYEKL. Losses at the gene ends were 1 base for V and 3 bases for J; bases not matched to a gene: 9. The CDR3 DNA reads as TGCGCCAGCAGCCAAGTAACTATAGGGACAGGGTACACTGAAGCTTTCTTT. It encodes CASSQVTIGTGYTEAFF.

This clonotype was observed a handful of times. J is TRBJ2-7 and V is TRBV5-4, with D tentatively TRBD1 (6 bases). The CDR3 sequence is 14 residues long. Trimming pared 3 bases from V and 2 bases from J, leaving 12 bases between. CDR1 and CDR2 from the germline V gene are SGHNT and YYREEE (reference sequence). The CDR3 nucleotides are TGTGCCAGCAGCTCCTGGGACATCCCCTACGAGCAGTACTTC. Its protein product is CASSSWDIPYEQYF.

This chain joins TRBV7-9 and TRBJ2-7, with 7 bases matching TRBD1. With 5 bases clipped from V and 1 base from J, the junction kept 5 bases outside the gene matches. This CDR3 comprises 14 residues. In germline, CDR1 is SEHNR, CDR2 FQNEAQ (reference sequence). CDR3 nucleotide sequence: TGTGCCAGCAGCCCCTCGGGACAGTCCTACGAGCAGTACTTC. Translated, it gives CASSPSGQSYEQYF.

The genes are TRBV24-1 and TRBJ2-2; D is possibly TRBD2 (6 bases). Germline V gives CDR1 KGHDR, CDR2 SFDVKD. V gave up 4 bases and J gave up 7 bases, with 18 bases separating them. This CDR3 spans 16 amino acids. CDR3 coding DNA: TGTGCCACCAGTGACCCTCGACGGGGGACCCACGGGGAGCTGTTTTTT. Amino acid sequence: CATSDPRRGTHGELFF.

This clonotype appeared a few times. The chain is built from TRBV5-6 and TRBJ2-3; 10 positions match TRBD2. V was pared by 3 bases and J by 2 bases, with 6 bases of the junction left unmatched. The CDR3 is 16 amino acids. The germline CDR1 and CDR2 sequences are SGHDT and YYEEEE. The CDR3 DNA is TGTGCCAGCAGCTACCCGCTAGCGGGGGCCACAGATACGCAGTATTTT. This sequence encodes CASSYPLAGATDTQYF.

In this sample, this clonotype turned up a few times. The chain links TRBV7-3 to TRBJ2-4, with D tentatively TRBD1 (6 bases). V dropped 5 bases and J dropped 8 bases, with 13 bases sitting between them. Germline V gene sequence: CDR1 SGHTA, CDR2 FQGTGA. The CDR3 extends over 13 amino acids. CDR3 sequence reads: CASSPHPGDIQYF. The CDR3 region has the DNA TGTGCCAGCAGCCCCCACCCAGGGGACATTCAGTACTTC.

This clonotype was detected a few times. V usage is TRBV6-5 and J usage is TRBJ2-1, with a weak D call TRBD1 (5 bases). V gave up 0 bases and J gave up 5 bases, with 5 bases separating them. This CDR3 contains 13 residues. Germline V gene lookup returns CDR1 MNHEY and CDR2 SVGAGI. The CDR3 DNA is TGTGCCAGCAGTTACTCAGGGGACAATGAGCAGTTCTTC. Residues: CASSYSGDNEQFF.

The chain uses TRBV4-2 and TRBJ2-3; a weak D match, TRBD2 (5 bases). The CDR3 has 16 residues. Trimming pared 0 bases from V and 0 bases from J, leaving 10 bases between. Germline assignment: CDR1 LGHNA and CDR2 YNFKEQ. CDR3 in amino acids: CASSQERVTSTDTQYF. The CDR3 nucleotides are TGTGCCAGCAGCCAAGAGAGGGTTACTAGCACAGATACGCAGTATTTT.

This clonotype was counted between two and nine times. The genes are TRBV5-1 and TRBJ2-5; unclear D gene. The CDR3 covers 15 residues. V was pared by 4 bases and J by 0 bases, with 13 bases between. The V gene's germline CDR1 is SGHRS and CDR2 YFSETQ. The CDR3 sequence: CASSPLGWDQETQYF. The CDR3 DNA reads as TGCGCCAGCAGCCCGCTCGGGTGGGACCAAGAGACCCAGTACTTC.

The rearrangement uses TRBV28 and TRBJ1-5, with 7 nucleotides matching TRBD1. CDR1 MDHEN and CDR2 SYDVKM come from the germline V gene. This CDR3 has 16 residues. Trimming took 1 base from V and 4 from J; bases not matched to a gene: 7. This CDR3 reads CASSLLAGGPNQPQHF. CDR3 in DNA: TGTGCCAGCAGTTTATTGGCAGGGGGGCCTAATCAGCCCCAGCATTTT.

The V call is TRBV19, the J call TRBJ2-3; 8 positions agree with TRBD2. V was clipped by 0 bases and J by 2 bases; unmatched bases: 7. The CDR3 is 17 amino acids. CDR1 is LNHDA and CDR2 is SQIVND in the germline V gene (reference sequence). DNA for the CDR3: TGTGCCAGTAGTATAGATCTCGCGGGGGGTACCACAGATACGCAGTATTTT. Protein: CASSIDLAGGTTDTQYF.

The J gene is TRBJ2-3, the V gene TRBV4-1; 10 bases are shared with TRBD2. The CDR3 spans 17 residues. V gave up 6 bases and J gave up 5 bases; unmatched junction bases: 14. Germline CDR1 reads MGHRA; CDR2 reads YSYEKL. The CDR3 DNA sequence: TGCGCCAGCAGTCAGCCGTCAGCGGGGGGGCCGAAAGATACGCAGTATTTT. It codes for CASSQPSAGGPKDTQYF.

This clonotype came up a few times. In DNA form, the CDR3 reads TGTGCCAGCAGCTTAGCTATCAGGGGGCCGAACACCGGGGAGCTGTTTTTT. This encodes CASSLAIRGPNTGELFF. The gene calls are TRBV7-9 and TRBJ2-2, with 8 bases that match TRBD1. The CDR3 covers 17 residues. Germline loops: CDR1 SEHNR, CDR2 FQNEAQ (reference sequence). The V gene end was trimmed by 0 bases and the J gene end by 0 bases; junction bases not matched to a gene: 3.

The rearrangement uses TRBV27 and TRBJ2-7, with 9 bases that match TRBD1. This CDR3 has 15 residues. Trimming removed 4 bases from V and 0 bases from J; junction bases left unmatched: 4. Looked up from germline, CDR1 is MNHEY and CDR2 is SMNVEV (reference sequence). The chain's CDR3 is CASSYTGGSSYEQYF. Here the CDR3 DNA reads TGTGCCAGCAGTTATACAGGGGGCAGCTCCTACGAGCAGTACTTC.

The chain links TRBV10-3 to TRBJ2-1; 11 nucleotides match TRBD2. The germline gives CDR1 ENHRY, CDR2 SYGVKD. V was clipped by 8 bases and J by 9 bases; unmatched bases: 9. The CDR3 runs 14 residues. The CDR3 bases are TGTGCCATCGGATATAGCGGGGGGGCCCCTGAGCAGTTCTTC. It yields the protein CAIGYSGGAPEQFF.